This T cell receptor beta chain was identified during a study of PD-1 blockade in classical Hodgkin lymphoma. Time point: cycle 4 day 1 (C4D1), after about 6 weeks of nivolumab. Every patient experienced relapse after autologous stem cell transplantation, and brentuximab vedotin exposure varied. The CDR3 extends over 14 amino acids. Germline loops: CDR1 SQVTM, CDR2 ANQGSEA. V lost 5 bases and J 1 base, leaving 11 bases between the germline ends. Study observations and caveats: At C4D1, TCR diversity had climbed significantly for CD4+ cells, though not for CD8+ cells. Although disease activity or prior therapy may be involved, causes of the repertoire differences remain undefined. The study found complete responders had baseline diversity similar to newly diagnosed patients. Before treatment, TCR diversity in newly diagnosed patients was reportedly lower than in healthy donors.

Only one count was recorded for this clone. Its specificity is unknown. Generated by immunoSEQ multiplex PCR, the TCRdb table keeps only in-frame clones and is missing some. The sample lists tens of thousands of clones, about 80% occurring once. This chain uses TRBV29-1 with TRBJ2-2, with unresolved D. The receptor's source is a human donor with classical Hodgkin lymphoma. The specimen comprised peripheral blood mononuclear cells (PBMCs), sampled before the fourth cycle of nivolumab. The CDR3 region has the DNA TGCAGCGTTTCCTCGGTCGTGAACACCGGGGAGCTGTTTTTT. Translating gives CSVSSVVNTGELFF.